This T cell receptor beta chain was observed in a study of beta chain features in type 1 diabetes. Study-level findings and limits: People with Type 1 diabetes carried modestly yet significantly shorter TCRB CDR3s in all four CD4+ subsets.

V dropped 6 bases and J dropped 4 bases, with 12 bases sitting between them. This CDR3 region has 13 residues. Every bit of the isolated RNA underwent reverse transcription, so sequencing read expressed TCRB transcripts. The method was immunoSEQ multiplex PCR; TCRdb's version includes in-frame clones alone and lacks a portion of them. The sample has about 170,000 clones, roughly 8% seen once. With respect to this clone: The antigen remains undetermined.

The authors obtained over 98% purity in all sorted populations. The source of this sequence is a woman in her forties with type 1 diabetes. Sequenced material: central memory CD4+ T cells from blood. The chain recombines TRBV23-1 with TRBJ1-2; tentatively, D is TRBD1 (5 bases). TRBV23-1 is an open reading frame whose function is uncertain. The CDR3 DNA reads TGCGCCAGCAGCCACTCCGACAGCTATGGCTACACCTTC. The encoded protein is CASSHSDSYGYTF.